These 5 T cell receptor beta chains share one sample of origin, sequenced in a study of beta chain features in type 1 diabetes. Findings of the study overall: All four CD4+ subsets from Type 1 diabetes patients carried moderately but significantly shorter TCRB CDR3s.

These receptors have no identified antigens. The whole isolated RNA underwent reverse transcription, so sequencing captured expressed TCRB transcripts. The data were produced by immunoSEQ multiplex PCR, yet TCRdb's version contains in-frame clones alone and is incomplete. The top ten clones hold 0.015% of a sample with a few hundred thousand clones, about 13% of them seen once. The sequencing input was naive CD4+ T cells from blood. These receptors were taken from a young woman with type 1 diabetes.

V and J are TRBV5-1 and TRBJ2-7, with a possible D match to TRBD2 (5 bases). The CDR3 length is 12 residues. The germline gives CDR1 SGHRS, CDR2 YFSETQ. V gave up 4 bases and J gave up 7 bases, with 12 bases separating them. In nucleotides, the CDR3 is TGCGCCAGCAGCCCCCGTAGCGTGGAGCAGTACGTC. This encodes CASSPRSVEQYV.

The chain employs TRBV7-9 and TRBJ2-7, with 11 positions matching TRBD2. Germline CDR1 and CDR2: SEHNR and FQNEAQ (reference sequence). J was trimmed by 5 bases and V by 8 bases; bases with no gene match: 11. The CDR3 is made up of 15 amino acids. The CDR3 region has the DNA TGTGCCAGCCTAGCGGGAGGCGGAACTTTCCACGAGCAGTACTTC. This codes for CASLAGGGTFHEQYF.

The V gene is TRBV30, the J gene TRBJ2-5, with 7 bases matching TRBD1. The CDR3 extends over 12 amino acids. Trimming took 5 bases from V and 5 from J; bases not matched to a gene: 5. Germline lookup yields CDR1 GTSNPN and CDR2 SVGIG (reference sequence). The CDR3 bases are TGTGCCTGGGCCCACAGGGGCGAGACCCAGTACTTC. Protein product: CAWAHRGETQYF.

V usage is TRBV5-4 and J usage is TRBJ2-3; D not resolved. Deletions cut 0 bases from V and 5 bases from J, with 7 bases between. CDR1 and CDR2 from the germline V gene are SGHNT and YYREEE (reference sequence). The CDR3 spans 13 residues. Here the CDR3 reads CASSLAGGDTQYF. The DNA of the CDR3 is TGTGCCAGCAGCTTGGCGGGTGGAGATACGCAGTATTTT.

This clone was counted between two and nine times. Written as DNA, the CDR3 is TGTGCCTGGAGTGCCTTATCGGCCCAGTACTTC. Encoded protein: CAWSALSAQYF. V is TRBV30 and J is TRBJ2-5; D gene unclear. Germline V CDR1 and CDR2: GTSNPN, SVGIG (reference sequence). The V end was cut by 1 base, the J end by 9 bases, with 9 bases between. This CDR3 is built from 11 residues. The whole variable domain, remainder taken from reference TRBV30 and TRBJ2-5, is SQTIHQWPATLVQPVGSPLSLECTVEGTSNPNLYWYRQAAGRGLQLLFYSVGIGQISSEVPQNLSASRPQDRQFILSSKKLLLSDSGFYLCAWSALSAQYFGPGTRLLVL.